The source of this T cell receptor (beta chain) is a study of blood T cell repertoires in COVID-19. Across the study: The study drew acute and convalescent COVID-19 samples from the United States, Italy and Spain. Sources were T cells, B-cell-depleted T cells, or PBMCs; the material itself was cDNA or gDNA.

Authors' data handling: For nucleated cells, counts were estimated from reference gene primer amplification. TCRdb keeps only in-frame clones here, not all; method: immunoSEQ multiplex PCR. V, J and clone size are taken as reported in that table, and D and trimming were inferred from the DNA itself. Among 210,000 or so clones listed, nearly 90% were seen once. The CDR3 spans 15 residues. The germline gives CDR1 SGHNT, CDR2 YYREEE (reference sequence). The V gene lost 1 base and the J gene lost 2 bases, with 12 bases spanning the gap. The V call is TRBV5-4, the J call TRBJ1-2; D remains ambiguous. The sample was peripheral blood. The TCR originated in a woman under 30 who had recovered from COVID-19. CDR3 region: CASSLLDLPNYGYTF. DNA for the CDR3: TGTGCCAGCAGCTTGCTTGACTTGCCCAACTATGGCTACACCTTC.